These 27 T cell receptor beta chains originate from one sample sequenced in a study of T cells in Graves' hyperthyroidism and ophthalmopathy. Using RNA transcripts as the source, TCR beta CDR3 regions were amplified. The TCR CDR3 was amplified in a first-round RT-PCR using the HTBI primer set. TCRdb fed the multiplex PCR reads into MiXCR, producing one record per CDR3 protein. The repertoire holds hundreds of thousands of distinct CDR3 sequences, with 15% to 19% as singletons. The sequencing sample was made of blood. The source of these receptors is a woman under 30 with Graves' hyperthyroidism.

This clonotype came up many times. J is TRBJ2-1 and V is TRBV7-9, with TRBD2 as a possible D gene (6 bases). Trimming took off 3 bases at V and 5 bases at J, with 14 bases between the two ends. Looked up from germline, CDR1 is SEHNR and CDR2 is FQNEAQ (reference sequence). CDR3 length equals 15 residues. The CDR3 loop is CASSFRLDLNNEQFF. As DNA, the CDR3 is TGTGCCAGCAGCTTTAGACTAGATCTTAACAATGAGCAGTTCTTC. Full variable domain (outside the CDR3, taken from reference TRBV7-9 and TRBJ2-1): DTGVSQNPRHKITKRGQNVTFRCDPISEHNRLYWYRQTLGQGPEFLTYFQNEAQLEKSRLLSDRFSAERPKGSFSTLEIQRTEQGDSAMYLCASSFRLDLNNEQFFGPGTRLTVL.

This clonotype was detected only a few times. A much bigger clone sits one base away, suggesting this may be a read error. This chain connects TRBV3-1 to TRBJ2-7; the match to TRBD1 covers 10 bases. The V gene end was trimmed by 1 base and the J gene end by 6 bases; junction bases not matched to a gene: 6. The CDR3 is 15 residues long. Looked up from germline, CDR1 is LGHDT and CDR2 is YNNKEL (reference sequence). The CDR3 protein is CASSQGGQGEGEQYF. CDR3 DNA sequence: TGTGCCAGCAGCCAAGGCGGACAGGGGGAGGGCGAGCAGTACTTC.

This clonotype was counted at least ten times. CDR3 nucleotides: TGTGCCATCAGCCAGGACAGGGTGGGCACTGAAGCTTTCTTT. This gives the protein CAISQDRVGTEAFF. The rearrangement uses TRBV10-3 and TRBJ1-1, with 8 bases matching TRBD1. Germline V gene sequence: CDR1 ENHRY, CDR2 SYGVKD. The CDR3 has 14 amino acids. V lost 6 bases to trimming and J lost 4 bases; unmatched junction nucleotides: 7.

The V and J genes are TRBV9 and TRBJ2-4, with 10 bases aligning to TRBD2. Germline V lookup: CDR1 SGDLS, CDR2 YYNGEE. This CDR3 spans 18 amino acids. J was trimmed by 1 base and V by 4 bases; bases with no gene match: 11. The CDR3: CASSSIHGLAVAKNIQYF. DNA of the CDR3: TGTGCCAGCAGCTCAATCCACGGACTAGCGGTCGCCAAAAACATTCAGTACTTC.

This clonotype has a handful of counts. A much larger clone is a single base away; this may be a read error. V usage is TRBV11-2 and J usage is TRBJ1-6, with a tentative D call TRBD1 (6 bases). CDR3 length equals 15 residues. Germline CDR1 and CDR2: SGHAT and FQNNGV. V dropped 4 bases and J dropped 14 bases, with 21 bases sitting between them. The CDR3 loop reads CASSSLGQTDRALHF. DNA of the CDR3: TGTGCCAGCAGCTCGCTAGGACAGACCGATAGGGCCCTCCACTTT. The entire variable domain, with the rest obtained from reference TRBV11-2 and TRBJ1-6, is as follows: EAGVAQSPRYKIIEKRQSVAFWCNPISGHATLYWYQQILGQGPKLLIQFQNNGVVDDSQLPKDRFSAERLKGVDSTLKIQPAKLEDSAVYLCASSSLGQTDRALHFGNGTRLTVT.

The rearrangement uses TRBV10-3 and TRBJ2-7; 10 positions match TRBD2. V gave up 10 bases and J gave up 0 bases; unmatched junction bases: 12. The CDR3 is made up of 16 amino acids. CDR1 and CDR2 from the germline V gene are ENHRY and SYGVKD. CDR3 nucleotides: TGTGCCACACGACAAGGAGCTAGCGGGAGCTCCTACGAGCAGTACTTC. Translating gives CATRQGASGSSYEQYF.

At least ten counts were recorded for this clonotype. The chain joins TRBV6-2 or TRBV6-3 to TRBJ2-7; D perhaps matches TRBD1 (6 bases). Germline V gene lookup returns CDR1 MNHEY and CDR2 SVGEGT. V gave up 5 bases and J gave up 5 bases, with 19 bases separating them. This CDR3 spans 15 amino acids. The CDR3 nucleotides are TGTGCCAGCAGTCCACCCAACAGGGTCGGACACGAGCAGTACTTC. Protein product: CASSPPNRVGHEQYF.

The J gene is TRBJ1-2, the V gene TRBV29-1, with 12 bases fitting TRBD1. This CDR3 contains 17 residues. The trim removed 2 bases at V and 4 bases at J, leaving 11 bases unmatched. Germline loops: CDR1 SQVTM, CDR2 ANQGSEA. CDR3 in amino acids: CSVEIGGGTGGLYGYTF. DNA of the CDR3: TGCAGCGTTGAAATCGGCGGAGGGACAGGGGGCCTCTATGGCTACACCTTC.

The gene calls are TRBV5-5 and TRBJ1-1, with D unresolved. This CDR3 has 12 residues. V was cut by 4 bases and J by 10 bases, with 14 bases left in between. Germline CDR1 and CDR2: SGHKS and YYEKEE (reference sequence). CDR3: CASSPVAGRAFF. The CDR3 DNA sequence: TGTGCCAGCAGCCCGGTGGCCGGGAGAGCTTTCTTT.

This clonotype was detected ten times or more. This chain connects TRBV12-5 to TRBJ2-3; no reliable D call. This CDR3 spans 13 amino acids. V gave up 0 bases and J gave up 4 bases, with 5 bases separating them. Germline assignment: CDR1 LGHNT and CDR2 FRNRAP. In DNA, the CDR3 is TGTGCTAGTGGTTTGGTGTGGGCAGATACGCAGTATTTT. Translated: CASGLVWADTQYF.

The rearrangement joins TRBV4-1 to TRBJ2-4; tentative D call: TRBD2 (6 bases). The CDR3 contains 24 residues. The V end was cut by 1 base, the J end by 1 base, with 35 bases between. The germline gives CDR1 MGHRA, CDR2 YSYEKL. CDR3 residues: CASSQGDGRGGLVRFGSAKNIQYF. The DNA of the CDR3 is TGCGCCAGCAGCCAAGGCGACGGGCGCGGAGGGTTGGTTCGATTCGGGTCTGCCAAAAACATTCAGTACTTC.

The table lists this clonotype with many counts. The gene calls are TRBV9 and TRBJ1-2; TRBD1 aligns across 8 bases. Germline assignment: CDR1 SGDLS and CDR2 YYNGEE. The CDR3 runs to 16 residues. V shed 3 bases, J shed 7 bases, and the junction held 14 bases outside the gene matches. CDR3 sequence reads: CASSDLRDRSFGGYTF. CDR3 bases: TGTGCCAGCAGCGACCTCCGGGACAGGAGTTTTGGTGGCTACACCTTC.

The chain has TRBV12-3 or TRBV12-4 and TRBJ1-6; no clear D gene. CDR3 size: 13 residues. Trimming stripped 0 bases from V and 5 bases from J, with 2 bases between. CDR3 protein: CASSLANNSPLHF. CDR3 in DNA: TGTGCCAGCAGTTTAGCCAATAATTCACCCCTCCACTTT.

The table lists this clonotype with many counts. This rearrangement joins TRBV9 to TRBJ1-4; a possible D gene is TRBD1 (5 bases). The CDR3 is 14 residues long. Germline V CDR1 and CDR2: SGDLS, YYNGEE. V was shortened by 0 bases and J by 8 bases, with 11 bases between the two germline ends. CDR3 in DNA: TGTGCCAGCAGCGTAGCTGGGGGTTACGAAAAACTGTTTTTT. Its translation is CASSVAGGYEKLFF.

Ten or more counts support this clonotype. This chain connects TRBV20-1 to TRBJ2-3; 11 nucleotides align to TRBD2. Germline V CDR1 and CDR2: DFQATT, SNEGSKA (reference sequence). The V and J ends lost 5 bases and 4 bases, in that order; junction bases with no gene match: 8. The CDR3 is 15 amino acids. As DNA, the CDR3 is TGCAGTGCTTACAGACTAGCGGGGACGGCAGATACGCAGTATTTT. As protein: CSAYRLAGTADTQYF.

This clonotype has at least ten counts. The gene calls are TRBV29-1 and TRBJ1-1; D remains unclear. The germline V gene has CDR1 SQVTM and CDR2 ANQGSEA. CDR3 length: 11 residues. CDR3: CRGLVNTEAFF. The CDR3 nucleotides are TGCAGAGGGCTGGTGAACACTGAAGCTTTCTTT.

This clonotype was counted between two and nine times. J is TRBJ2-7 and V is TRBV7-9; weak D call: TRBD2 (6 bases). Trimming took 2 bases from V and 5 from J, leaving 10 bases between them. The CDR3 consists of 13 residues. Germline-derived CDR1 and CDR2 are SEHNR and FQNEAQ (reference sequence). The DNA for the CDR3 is TGTGCCAGCAGCTTAAACCCTAGCGACGAGCAGTACTTC. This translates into CASSLNPSDEQYF.

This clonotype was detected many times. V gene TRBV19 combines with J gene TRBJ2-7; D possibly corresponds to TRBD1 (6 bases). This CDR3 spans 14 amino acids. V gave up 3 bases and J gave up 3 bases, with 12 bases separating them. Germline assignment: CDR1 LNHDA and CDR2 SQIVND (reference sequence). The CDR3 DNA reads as TGTGCCAGTAGTATGTCCGGGACACACTACGAGCAGTACTTC. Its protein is CASSMSGTHYEQYF.

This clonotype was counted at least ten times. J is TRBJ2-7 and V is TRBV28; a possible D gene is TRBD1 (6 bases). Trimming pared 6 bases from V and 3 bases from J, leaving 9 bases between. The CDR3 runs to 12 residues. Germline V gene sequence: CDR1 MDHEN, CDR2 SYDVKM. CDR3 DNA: TGTGCCAGCAGCTCCAGGGGCTACGAGCAGTACTTC. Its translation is CASSSRGYEQYF.

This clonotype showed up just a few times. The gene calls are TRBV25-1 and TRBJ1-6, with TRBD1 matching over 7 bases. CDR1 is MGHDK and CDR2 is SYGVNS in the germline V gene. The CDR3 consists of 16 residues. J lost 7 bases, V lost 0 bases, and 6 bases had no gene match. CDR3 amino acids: CASSEYEGAGNSPLHF. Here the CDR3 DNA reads TGTGCCAGCAGTGAATACGAGGGGGCGGGAAATTCACCCCTCCACTTT.

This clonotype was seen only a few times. In DNA form, the CDR3 reads TGCGCCAGCAGCCAAGGCGGCCCCTGGGGCTACACCTTC. This gives the protein CASSQGGPWGYTF. This rearrangement joins TRBV4-1 to TRBJ1-2, with D unclear. Trimming shortened V by 1 base and J by 8 bases, and 11 bases separated the two germline ends. CDR1 is MGHRA, CDR2 YSYEKL, per germline. The CDR3 has 13 residues.

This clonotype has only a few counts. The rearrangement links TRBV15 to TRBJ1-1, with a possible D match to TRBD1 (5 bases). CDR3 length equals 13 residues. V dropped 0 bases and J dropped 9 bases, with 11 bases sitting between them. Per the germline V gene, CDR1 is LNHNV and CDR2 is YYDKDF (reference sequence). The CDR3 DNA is TGTGCCACCAGCAGAGATGGGGGGAATAAAGCTTTCTTT. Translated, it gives CATSRDGGNKAFF.

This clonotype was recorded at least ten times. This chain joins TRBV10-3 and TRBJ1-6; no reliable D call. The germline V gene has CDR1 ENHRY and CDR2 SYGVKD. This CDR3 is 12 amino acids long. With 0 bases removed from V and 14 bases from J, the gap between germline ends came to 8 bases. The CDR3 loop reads CAISESEYALHF. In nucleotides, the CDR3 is TGTGCCATCAGTGAGTCGGAGTATGCCCTCCACTTT.

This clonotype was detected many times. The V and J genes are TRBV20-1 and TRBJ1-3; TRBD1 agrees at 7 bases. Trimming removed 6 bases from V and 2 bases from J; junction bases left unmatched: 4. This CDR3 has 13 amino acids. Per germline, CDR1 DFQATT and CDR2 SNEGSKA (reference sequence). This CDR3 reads CSAIQGTGNTIYF. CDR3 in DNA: TGCAGTGCCATACAGGGGACTGGAAACACCATATATTTT.

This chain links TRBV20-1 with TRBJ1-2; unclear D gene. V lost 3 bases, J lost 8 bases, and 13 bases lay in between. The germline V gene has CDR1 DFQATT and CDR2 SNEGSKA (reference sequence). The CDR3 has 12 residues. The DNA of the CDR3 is TGCAGTGCTAGGGGCCTCCGCCTCGGCTACACCTTC. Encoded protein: CSARGLRLGYTF.

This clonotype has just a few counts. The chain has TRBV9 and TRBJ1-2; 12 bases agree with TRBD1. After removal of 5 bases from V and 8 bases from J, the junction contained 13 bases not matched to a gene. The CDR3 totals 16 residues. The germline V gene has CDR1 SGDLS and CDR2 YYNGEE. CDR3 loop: CASRANPGQGAGGYTF. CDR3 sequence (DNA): TGTGCCAGCAGAGCTAATCCGGGACAGGGGGCGGGAGGCTACACCTTC.

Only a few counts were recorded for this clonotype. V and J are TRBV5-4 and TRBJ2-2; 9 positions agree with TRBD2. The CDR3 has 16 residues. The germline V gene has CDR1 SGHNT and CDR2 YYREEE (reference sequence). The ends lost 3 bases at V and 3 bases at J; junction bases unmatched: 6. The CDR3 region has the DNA TGTGCCAGCAGCTCGCGACTAGCGGACGACACCGGGGAGCTGTTTTTT. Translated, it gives CASSSRLADDTGELFF. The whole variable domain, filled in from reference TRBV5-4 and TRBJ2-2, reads ETGVTQSPTHLIKTRGQQVTLRCSSQSGHNTVSWYQQALGQGPQFIFQYYREEENGRGNFPPRFSGLQFPNYSSELNVNALELDDSALYLCASSSRLADDTGELFFGEGSRLTVL.